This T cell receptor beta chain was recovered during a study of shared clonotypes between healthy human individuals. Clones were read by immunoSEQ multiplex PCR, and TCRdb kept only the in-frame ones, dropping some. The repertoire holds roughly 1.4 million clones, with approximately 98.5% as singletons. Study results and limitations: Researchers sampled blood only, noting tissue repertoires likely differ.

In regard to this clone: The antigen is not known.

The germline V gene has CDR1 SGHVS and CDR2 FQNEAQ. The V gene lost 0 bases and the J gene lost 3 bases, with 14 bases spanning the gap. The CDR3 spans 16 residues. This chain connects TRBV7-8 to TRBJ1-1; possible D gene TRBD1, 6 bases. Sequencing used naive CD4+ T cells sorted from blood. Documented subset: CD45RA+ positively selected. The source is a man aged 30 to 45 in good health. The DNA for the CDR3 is TGTGCCAGCAGCTTAGCACGACGATACAGGGACACTGAAGCTTTCTTT. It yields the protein CASSLARRYRDTEAFF.